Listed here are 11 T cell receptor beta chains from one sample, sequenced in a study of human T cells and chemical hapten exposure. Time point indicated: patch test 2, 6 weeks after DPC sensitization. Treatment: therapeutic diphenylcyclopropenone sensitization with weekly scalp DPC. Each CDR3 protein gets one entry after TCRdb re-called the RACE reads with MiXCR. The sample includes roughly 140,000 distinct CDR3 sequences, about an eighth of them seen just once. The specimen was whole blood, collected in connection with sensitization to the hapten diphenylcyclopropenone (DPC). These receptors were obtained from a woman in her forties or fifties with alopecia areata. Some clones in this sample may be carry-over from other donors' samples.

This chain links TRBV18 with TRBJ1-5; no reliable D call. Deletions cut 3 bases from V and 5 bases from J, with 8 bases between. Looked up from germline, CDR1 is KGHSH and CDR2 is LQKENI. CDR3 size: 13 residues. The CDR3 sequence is CASSPPGYQPQHF. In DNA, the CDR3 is TGTGCCAGCTCACCGCCTGGTTATCAGCCCCAGCATTTT. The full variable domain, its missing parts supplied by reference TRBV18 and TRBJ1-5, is NAGVMQNPRHLVRRRGQEARLRCSPMKGHSHVYWYRQLPEEGLKFMVYLQKENIIDESGMPKERFSAEFPKEGPSILRIQQVVRGDSAAYFCASSPPGYQPQHFGDGTRLSIL.

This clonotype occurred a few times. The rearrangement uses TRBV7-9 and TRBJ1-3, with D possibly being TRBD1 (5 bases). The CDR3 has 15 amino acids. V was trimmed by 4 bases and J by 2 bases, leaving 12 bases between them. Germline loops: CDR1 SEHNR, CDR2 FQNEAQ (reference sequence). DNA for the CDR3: TGTGCCAGCAGCTCACGGGGGGAAACTGGAAACACCATATATTTT. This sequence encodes CASSSRGETGNTIYF.

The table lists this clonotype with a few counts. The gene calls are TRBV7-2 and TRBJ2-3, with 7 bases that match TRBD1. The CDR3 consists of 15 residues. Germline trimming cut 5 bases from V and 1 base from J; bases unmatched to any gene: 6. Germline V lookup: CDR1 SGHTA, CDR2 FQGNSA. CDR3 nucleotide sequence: TGTGCCAGCAGCGGACAGGCGCTCGGCACAGATACGCAGTATTTT. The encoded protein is CASSGQALGTDTQYF.

Here the CDR3 DNA reads TGTGCCAGCTCACCACTTTCGACATCTGGGGAGCAGTACTTC. The encoded protein is CASSPLSTSGEQYF. The J gene is TRBJ2-7, the V gene TRBV18; no reliable D call. V gave up 1 base and J gave up 7 bases, with 14 bases separating them. Germline V gives CDR1 KGHSH, CDR2 LQKENI. CDR3 length: 14 residues. Filled out from reference TRBV18 and TRBJ2-7, the complete variable domain reads NAGVMQNPRHLVRRRGQEARLRCSPMKGHSHVYWYRQLPEEGLKFMVYLQKENIIDESGMPKERFSAEFPKEGPSILRIQQVVRGDSAAYFCASSPLSTSGEQYFGPGTRLTVT.

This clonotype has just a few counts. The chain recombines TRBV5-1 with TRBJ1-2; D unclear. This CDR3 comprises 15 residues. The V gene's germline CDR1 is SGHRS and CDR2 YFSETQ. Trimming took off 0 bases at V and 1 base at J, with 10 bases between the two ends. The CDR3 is CASSLESQINYGYTF. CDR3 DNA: TGCGCCAGCAGCTTGGAATCACAGATTAACTATGGCTACACCTTC.

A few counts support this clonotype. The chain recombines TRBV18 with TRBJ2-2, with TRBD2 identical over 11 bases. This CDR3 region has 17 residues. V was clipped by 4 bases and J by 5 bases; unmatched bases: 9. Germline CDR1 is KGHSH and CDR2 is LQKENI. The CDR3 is CASSRQLAGAETGELFF. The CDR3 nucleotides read TGTGCCAGCTCACGCCAACTAGCGGGGGCCGAAACCGGGGAGCTGTTTTTT.

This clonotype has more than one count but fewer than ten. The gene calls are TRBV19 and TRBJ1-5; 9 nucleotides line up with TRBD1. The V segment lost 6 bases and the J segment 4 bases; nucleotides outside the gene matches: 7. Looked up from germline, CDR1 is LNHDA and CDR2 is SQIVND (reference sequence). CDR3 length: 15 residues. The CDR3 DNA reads TGTGCCAGTAGGACACAGGGGGCTGCGAATCAGCCCCAGCATTTT. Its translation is CASRTQGAANQPQHF.

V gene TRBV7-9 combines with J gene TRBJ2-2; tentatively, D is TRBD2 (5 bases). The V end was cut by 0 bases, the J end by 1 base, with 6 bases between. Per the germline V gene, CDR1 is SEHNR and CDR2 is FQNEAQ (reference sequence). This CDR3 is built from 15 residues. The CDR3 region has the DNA TGTGCCAGCAGCTTAGCGGCGGGGAACACCGGGGAGCTGTTTTTT. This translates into CASSLAAGNTGELFF.

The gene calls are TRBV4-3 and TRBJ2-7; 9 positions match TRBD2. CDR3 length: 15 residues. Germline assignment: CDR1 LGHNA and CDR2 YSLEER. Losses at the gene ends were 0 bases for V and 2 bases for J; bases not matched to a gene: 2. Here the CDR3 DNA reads TGCGCCAGCAGCCAAGAGGCTAGCGGGACCTACGAGCAGTACTTC. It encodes CASSQEASGTYEQYF.

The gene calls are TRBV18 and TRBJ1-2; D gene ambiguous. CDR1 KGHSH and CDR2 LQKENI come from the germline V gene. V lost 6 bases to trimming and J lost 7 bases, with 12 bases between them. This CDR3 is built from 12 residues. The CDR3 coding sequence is TGTGCCAGCTCGGGTTCTGGGTCTGGCTACACCTTC. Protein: CASSGSGSGYTF.

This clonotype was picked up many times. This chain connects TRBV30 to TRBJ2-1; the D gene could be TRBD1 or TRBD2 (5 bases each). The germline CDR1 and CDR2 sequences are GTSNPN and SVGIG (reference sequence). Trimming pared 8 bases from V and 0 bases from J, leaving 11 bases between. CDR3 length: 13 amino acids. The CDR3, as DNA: TGTGCCCTAGACAGCGGCTCCTACAATGAGCAGTTCTTC. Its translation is CALDSGSYNEQFF.